The 21 T cell receptor beta chains given below trace back to one sample, sequenced in a study of T cells in Graves' hyperthyroidism and ophthalmopathy. Amplification of TCR beta CDR3 regions used RNA as the template. HTBI primers were used for first-round RT-PCR of the TCR CDR3. TCRdb ran MiXCR on the multiplex PCR reads and lists one entry per CDR3 protein. The sample records roughly 300,000 distinct CDR3 sequences, more than 11% being singletons. Sequencing was performed on blood. The receptor source for this set is a woman aged 25 to 39 with Graves' hyperthyroidism.

The CDR3 sequence is CASSWGGPSPYPQYF. In DNA form, the CDR3 reads TGTGCCAGCAGTTGGGGGGGGCCAAGTCCCTATCCGCAGTATTTT. This chain uses TRBV27 with TRBJ2-3, with a possible D match to TRBD2 (7 bases). V shed 4 bases and J shed 10 bases, with 21 bases lying between them. CDR3 length: 15 amino acids. Germline CDR1 and CDR2: MNHEY and SMNVEV (reference sequence).

The chain has TRBV28 and TRBJ1-1; possible D gene TRBD1, 6 bases. The germline V and J ends were trimmed by 4 bases and 12 bases, with 15 bases remaining between them. The CDR3 is 12 amino acids. Germline CDR1 and CDR2: MDHEN and SYDVKM. CDR3 region: CASSSDRLSPFF. The CDR3 region has the DNA TGTGCCAGCAGTTCTGACAGGTTGAGTCCTTTCTTT.

There are many counts of this clonotype. The chain couples TRBV28 to TRBJ2-7; 7 bases align to TRBD2. The CDR3 has 14 amino acids. The V and J ends lost 7 bases and 0 bases, in that order; junction bases with no gene match: 6. Germline V gene sequence: CDR1 MDHEN, CDR2 SYDVKM. The CDR3 DNA is TGTGCCAGCAAGGGCGGGAGACCCTCCTACGAGCAGTACTTC. As protein: CASKGGRPSYEQYF.

This rearrangement joins TRBV19 to TRBJ1-1, with TRBD1 identical over 7 bases. The CDR3 spans 13 residues. The germline V gene encodes CDR1 LNHDA and CDR2 SQIVND (reference sequence). V gave up 5 bases and J gave up 5 bases; unmatched junction bases: 5. The chain's CDR3 is CASSANRGTEAFF. CDR3 bases: TGTGCCAGTAGTGCTAACAGGGGAACTGAAGCTTTCTTT.

This clonotype was counted a few times. The J gene is TRBJ1-2, the V gene TRBV3-2; the D call TRBD1 from the table was never checked on the DNA. TRBV3-2 counts as a pseudogene. CDR3 length: 13 residues. The CDR3 sequence is CASSRRGPYGYTF. DNA for the CDR3: TGTGCCAGCAGCCGCAGGGGCCCCTATGGCTACACCTTC.

Comment on this clonotype: A read error may produce the germline difference seen at one junction end. The CDR3 DNA is TGCAGCGCTGAAGGGGGAAGTACTGAAGCTTTCTTT. It translates to CSAEGGSTEAFF. This chain uses TRBV29-1 with TRBJ1-1; a possible D gene is TRBD1 (6 bases). This CDR3 has 12 amino acids. CDR1 is SQVTM and CDR2 is ANQGSEA in the germline V gene. The full variable domain, with the rest looked up from reference TRBV29-1 and TRBJ1-1, is SAVISQKPSRDICQRGTSLTIQCQVDSQVTMMFWYRQQPGQSLTLIATANQGSEATYESGFVIDKFPISRPNLTFSTLTVSNMSPEDSSIYLCSAEGGSTEAFFGQGTRLTVV.

This clonotype appeared a few times. V is TRBV11-1 and J is TRBJ2-2, with D unresolved. Between the trimmed V and J ends, which lost 5 bases and 5 bases, there was a span of 6 bases. From germline, CDR1 is SGHAT and CDR2 FQDESV (reference sequence). The CDR3 spans 12 residues. The DNA of the CDR3 is TGTGCCAGCAGCCAGGCTACCGGGGAGCTGTTTTTT. Protein: CASSQATGELFF.

The genes are TRBV18 and TRBJ2-5, with unresolved D. This CDR3 is built from 14 residues. Germline V CDR1 and CDR2: KGHSH, LQKENI. V shed 0 bases and J shed 4 bases, with 9 bases lying between them. CDR3 nucleotide sequence: TGTGCCAGCTCACCACCAGAGAACCCAGAGACCCAGTACTTC. This translates into CASSPPENPETQYF.

This clonotype was observed a handful of times. The genes are TRBV29-1 and TRBJ1-1; TRBD1 is a possible D gene (5 bases). This CDR3 has 13 amino acids. V lost 4 bases to trimming and J lost 4 bases, with 13 bases between them. Germline CDR1 reads SQVTM; CDR2 reads ANQGSEA. The CDR3 is CSVVGRVGTEAFF. The CDR3 bases are TGCAGCGTTGTAGGCAGGGTTGGCACTGAAGCTTTCTTT.

V is TRBV9 and J is TRBJ2-6, with a weak D call TRBD1 (6 bases). This CDR3 has 17 amino acids. Germline assignment: CDR1 SGDLS and CDR2 YYNGEE. V lost 2 bases and J lost 0, with 12 bases in between. The CDR3: CASSVRPQGSGANVLTF. The CDR3 DNA sequence: TGTGCCAGCAGCGTCCGACCACAGGGCTCTGGGGCCAACGTCCTGACTTTC.

Notes on this clonotype: A read error may be the cause here, since a much bigger clone is one base away. The chain has TRBV30 and TRBJ2-7; 7 bases line up with TRBD1. Trimming at V came to 6 bases and at J to 5 bases, leaving 7 bases not matched to a gene. This CDR3 spans 12 amino acids. Germline V gene lookup returns CDR1 GTSNPN and CDR2 SVGIG (reference sequence). This chain's CDR3 is CACQDRADEQYF. The CDR3 bases are TGTGCCTGTCAAGACAGGGCCGACGAGCAGTACTTC. The full variable domain, with the rest looked up from reference TRBV30 and TRBJ2-7, is SQTIHQWPATLVQPVGSPLSLECTVEGTSNPNLYWYRQAAGRGLQLLFYSVGIGQISSEVPQNLSASRPQDRQFILSSKKLLLSDSGFYLCACQDRADEQYFGPGTRLTVT.

At least ten counts were recorded for this clonotype. This rearrangement joins TRBV10-3 to TRBJ1-3; D ambiguous. CDR1 ENHRY and CDR2 SYGVKD come from the germline V gene. CDR3 size: 11 residues. V shed 6 bases and J shed 9 bases, with 9 bases lying between them. CDR3 in amino acids: CAISSTGTIYF. Written as DNA, the CDR3 is TGTGCCATCAGCTCGACCGGCACCATATATTTT.

In this sample, this clonotype turned up a few times. V is TRBV3-1 and J is TRBJ1-5; unclear D gene. Germline CDR1 LGHDT, CDR2 YNNKEL (reference sequence). The CDR3 extends over 14 amino acids. The ends were cut back, 4 bases at V and 4 bases at J, with 11 bases in the middle. The CDR3 DNA reads as TGTGCCAGCAGCCTACAGATAACAAATCAGCCCCAGCATTTT. This gives the protein CASSLQITNQPQHF. The full variable domain, in which reference TRBV3-1 and TRBJ1-5 provide the parts outside the CDR3, is DTAVSQTPKYLVTQMGNDKSIKCEQNLGHDTMYWYKQDSKKFLKIMFSYNNKELIINETVPNRFSPKSPDKAHLNLHINSLELGDSAVYFCASSLQITNQPQHFGDGTRLSIL.

This sequence joins TRBV28 and TRBJ1-1; D remains unclear. Germline CDR1 is MDHEN and CDR2 is SYDVKM. The length of the CDR3 is 13 residues. Trimming stripped 6 bases from V and 0 bases from J, with 8 bases between. DNA of the CDR3: TGTGCCAGCAGCTCCTCCATGAACACTGAAGCTTTCTTT. Its protein is CASSSSMNTEAFF.

In this sample, this clonotype turned up many times. The chain links TRBV12-3 or TRBV12-4 to TRBJ2-5; D may be TRBD2 (6 bases). The CDR3 contains 12 residues. Trimming took 3 bases from V and 7 from J, leaving 9 bases between them. In nucleotides, the CDR3 is TGTGCCAGCAGTTTGGGGGAGGTGACCCAGTACTTC. Its translation is CASSLGEVTQYF.

The chain uses TRBV30 and TRBJ1-4; D unclear. CDR1 is GTSNPN, CDR2 SVGIG, per germline (reference sequence). The CDR3 runs 11 residues. Trimming removed 2 bases at V and 8 bases at J, with 6 bases between. The CDR3 DNA reads TGTGCCTGGAGTACTAGCGAAAAACTGTTTTTT. It encodes CAWSTSEKLFF.

This clonotype was detected ten times or more. The V gene is TRBV11-2, the J gene TRBJ2-1; 7 bases map to TRBD1. The CDR3 has 15 amino acids. The ends lost 6 bases at V and 7 bases at J; junction bases unmatched: 12. From germline, CDR1 is SGHAT and CDR2 FQNNGV. This CDR3 is CASRSTGLFFNEQFF. The DNA of the CDR3 is TGTGCCAGCAGGTCGACAGGGTTATTTTTTAATGAGCAGTTCTTC.

The table lists this clonotype with many counts. The chain combines TRBV30 with TRBJ1-2; TRBD1 agrees at 8 bases. V gave up 6 bases and J gave up 6 bases; unmatched junction bases: 9. CDR1 is GTSNPN and CDR2 is SVGIG in the germline V gene (reference sequence). CDR3 length: 13 residues. The CDR3 nucleotides are TGTGCCTGCGCGACAGGGGTCCAGGATGGCTACACCTTC. Residues: CACATGVQDGYTF.

This chain uses TRBV6-4 with TRBJ1-2; D call uncertain. Trimming removed 6 bases from V and 7 bases from J, with 12 bases in between. The V gene's germline CDR1 is MRHNA and CDR2 SNTAGT. This CDR3 contains 12 residues. CDR3 in DNA: TGTGCCAGCAGGAGGTTAGCACTTGGCTACACCTTC. It specifies CASRRLALGYTF.

The chain carries TRBV20-1 and TRBJ2-7; 8 bases line up with TRBD2. This CDR3 has 14 amino acids. With 6 bases clipped from V and 3 bases from J, the junction kept 10 bases outside the gene matches. CDR1 and CDR2 from the germline V gene are DFQATT and SNEGSKA (reference sequence). DNA of the CDR3: TGCAGTGCGGGCGGGACTAGTCGTCGCTACGAGCAGTACTTC. Its translation: CSAGGTSRRYEQYF.

This clonotype was recorded a few times. The V gene is TRBV7-9, the J gene TRBJ2-2; a weak D match, TRBD2 (6 bases). Trimming shortened V by 5 bases and J by 8 bases, and 9 bases separated the two germline ends. The CDR3 is 12 residues long. Germline loops: CDR1 SEHNR, CDR2 FQNEAQ (reference sequence). CDR3 region: CASSLREGELFF. DNA for the CDR3: TGTGCCAGCAGCCTTCGGGAGGGGGAGCTGTTTTTT.